This record looks at one TCR beta chain sequence and its context. Its specificity is not known. TCRdb redid the calling of the RT-PCR reads with MiXCR, one entry per CDR3 protein. There are 530,000 or so distinct CDR3 sequences in the sample; about 14% occur only once, and around 10% lies in the top ten. The entry originates in a study of response to subunit inactivated influenza vaccine. The study, taken as a whole, reports: Each seasonal flu vaccination may recruit only limited new T cells, authors suggested.

The sample was PBMCs from blood, taken roughly 12 days after vaccination. This receptor was identified in a man aged 45-60 years who received an inactivated influenza vaccine.

The CDR3 loop reads CASSYRTGALNSPLHF. CDR3 nucleotides: TGTGCCAGCAGTTACAGGACAGGGGCCCTTAATTCACCCCTCCACTTT. The chain recombines TRBV6-5 with TRBJ1-6, with 9 bases matching TRBD1. Per the germline V gene, CDR1 is MNHEY and CDR2 is SVGAGI. The junction had 5 bases not matched to a gene; V was cut back by 2 bases and J by 6 bases. The CDR3 runs to 16 residues.